A selection of T cell receptor beta chains follows, all from one sample in a study of blood T cells in healthy people across ages. TCRdb recomputed calls from the 5' RACE reads with MiXCR, one row per CDR3 protein. The sample lists over 1,200,000 distinct CDR3 sequences, approximately 59% seen once, with 6.5% to 8.5% in the top ten. The sequenced material came from blood. The source of these receptors is a man younger than 35 in good health. Each CDR3 is given with its conserved first and last residue. The D gene is left open where the match is weak. A clone size is listed for some rows: how often the clone was seen (once, few, many), or a class if it is expanded.

>TRBJ2-7|NA|NA|TRBV15
CATSRGELYNEQYF
TGTGCCACCAGCAGAGGAGAACTCTACAATGAGCAGTACTTC
>TRBJ1-1|TRBD1|NA|TRBV29-1
CSVKQGGGGTEAFF
TGCAGCGTTAAGCAGGGGGGGGGTGGCACTGAAGCTTTCTTT
>TRBJ1-1|NA|few|TRBV20-1
CSARDSGAKGQAAFF
TGCAGTGCTAGAGATTCAGGAGCCAAAGGGCAGGCGGCTTTCTTT
>TRBJ2-7|TRBD2|NA|TRBV20-1
CSASLQREPTLKGERYF
TGCAGTGCTAGTTTACAGCGGGAGCCCACTTTGAAAGGCGAGCGGTACTTC
>TRBJ2-7|TRBD2|NA|TRBV20-1
CSALSGNLDYEQYF
TGCAGTGCTCTCAGCGGGAACCTCGATTACGAGCAGTACTTC
>TRBJ2-1|TRBD2|NA|TRBV20-1
CTSLPLTSGSGYEQFF
TGCACCTCCCTGCCCCTGACTAGCGGGAGTGGTTATGAGCAGTTCTTC
>TRBJ2-1|NA|NA|TRBV6-5
CASSSGAGWGNNEQFF
TGTGCCAGCTCCTCCGGTGCGGGATGGGGCAACAATGAACAGTTCTTC
>TRBJ1-2|TRBD1|once|TRBV12-3/TRBV12-4
CASSLRGQGSDGYTF
TGTGCCAGCAGTTTAAGGGGGCAGGGGTCTGATGGCTACACCTTC
>TRBJ1-1|TRBD1|NA|TRBV2
CASRDRELGNTEAFF
TGTGCCAGCCGGGACAGGGAATTAGGGAACACTGAAGCTTTCTTT
>TRBJ1-1|TRBD1|NA|TRBV19
CASTRDRATEAFF
TGTGCCAGTACCAGGGACAGGGCCACTGAAGCTTTCTTT
>TRBJ2-7|TRBD2|NA|TRBV6-2/TRBV6-3
CAITRGDLNEQYF
TGTGCCATCACGCGGGGGGACTTGAACGAGCAGTACTTC
>TRBJ2-3|NA|NA|TRBV7-2
CASSRLPAQPGTDTQYF
TGTGCCAGCAGCAGACTCCCAGCGCAGCCCGGCACAGATACGCAGTATTTT
>TRBJ2-7|NA|few|TRBV20-1
CSADGGSSYEQYF
TGCAGTGCGGATGGAGGGAGCTCCTACGAGCAGTACTTC
>TRBJ2-1|NA|NA|TRBV11-2
CASSSAEAPYNEQFF
TGTGCCAGCAGCTCCGCGGAGGCCCCCTACAATGAGCAGTTCTTC
>TRBJ2-5|TRBD2|NA|TRBV7-6
CASSLEAWGGETQYF
TGTGCCAGCAGCTTAGAAGCCTGGGGGGGGGAGACCCAGTACTTC
>TRBJ2-7|NA|few|TRBV20-1
CSASNQGGEQYF
TGCAGTGCTAGTAACCAGGGAGGCGAGCAGTACTTC
>TRBJ2-7|NA|few|TRBV7-2
CASSLAGREVYEQYF
TGTGCCAGCAGCTTAGCTGGCAGGGAAGTCTACGAGCAGTACTTC
>TRBJ2-1|NA|NA|TRBV7-9
CASSLGNSIEQFF
TGTGCCAGCAGCTTAGGAAATTCCATTGAGCAGTTCTTC
>TRBJ2-5|NA|NA|TRBV12-5
CASGLASGSGETQYF
TGTGCTAGTGGTTTGGCCTCAGGGAGTGGGGAGACCCAGTACTTC
>TRBJ2-1|NA|NA|TRBV12-3/TRBV12-4
CASSFRAPQGSYNEQFF
TGTGCCAGCAGTTTCCGGGCTCCCCAAGGCTCCTACAATGAGCAGTTCTTC
>TRBJ2-4|TRBD2|NA|TRBV7-9
CASSQGASGRTQYF
TGTGCCAGCAGCCAAGGGGCTAGCGGGAGGACGCAGTACTTC
>TRBJ2-3|TRBD2|once|TRBV7-9
CASSPLAGEITDTQYF
TGTGCCAGCAGTCCGTTAGCGGGAGAGATCACAGATACGCAGTATTTT
>TRBJ1-6|TRBD1|NA|TRBV14
CASSQIRGLNSPLHF
TGTGCCAGCAGCCAAATCAGGGGGTTAAATTCACCCCTCCACTTT
>TRBJ1-5|NA|NA|TRBV28
CASSTYQPQHF
TGTGCCAGCAGTACATATCAGCCCCAGCATTTT
>TRBJ2-5|NA|few|TRBV29-1
CSVEREGEQYF
TGCAGCGTTGAAAGGGAAGGTGAGCAGTACTTC
>TRBJ2-1|TRBD2|once|TRBV11-2
CASSSTPGTSGKVQETQFF
TGTGCCAGCAGCTCGACGCCGGGGACTAGCGGGAAAGTACAAGAGACCCAGTTCTTC
>TRBJ1-3|NA|NA|TRBV4-3
CASSQMEGLNTIYF
TGCGCCAGCAGCCAGATGGAGGGGTTGAACACCATATATTTT
>TRBJ2-5|NA|NA|TRBV3-1
CASSPNLAYQETQYF
TGTGCCAGCAGCCCGAATTTAGCCTACCAAGAGACCCAGTACTTC
>TRBJ2-3|TRBD2|NA|TRBV5-1
CASSLDSGEVPDTQYF
TGCGCCAGCAGCTTGGACAGCGGGGAGGTCCCAGATACGCAGTATTTT
>TRBJ1-5|TRBD1|NA|TRBV6-1
CASSERQGGNQPQHF
TGTGCCAGCAGTGAAAGGCAGGGGGGGAATCAGCCCCAGCATTTT
>TRBJ2-7|NA|NA|TRBV20-1
CSARDMRTASYEQYF
TGCAGTGCTAGAGATATGAGGACAGCCTCCTACGAGCAGTACTTC
>TRBJ1-3|NA|NA|TRBV6-5
CATKPGGFGNTIYF
TGTGCCACGAAACCCGGGGGGTTCGGAAACACCATATATTTT
>TRBJ2-5|TRBD2|NA|TRBV5-4
CASSPVASGGNQETQYF
TGTGCCAGCAGCCCCGTGGCTAGCGGGGGGAACCAGGAGACCCAGTACTTC
>TRBJ2-3|NA|NA|TRBV9
CASSPGEGGDTQYF
TGTGCCAGCAGCCCCGGAGAGGGAGGAGATACGCAGTATTTT
>TRBJ1-2|NA|NA|TRBV5-6
CASSLPYGPGDSSDYGYTF
TGTGCCAGCAGCTTGCCGTACGGACCTGGTGATTCTAGTGACTATGGCTACACCTTC
>TRBJ2-7|NA|NA|TRBV20-1
CSGEGGSYEQYF
TGCAGTGGGGAAGGGGGTTCCTACGAGCAGTACTTC
>TRBJ2-3|NA|few|TRBV6-6
CASSYSVLSSGQRTDTQYF
TGTGCCAGCAGTTACTCGGTTCTATCCTCAGGACAGCGAACAGATACGCAGTATTTT
>TRBJ2-7|TRBD2|few|TRBV27
CASSPNSGGSYEQYF
TGTGCCAGCAGTCCGAACAGCGGGGGCTCCTACGAGCAGTACTTC
>TRBJ2-4|NA|few|TRBV30
CAWSVRQGHLQYF
TGTGCCTGGAGTGTGAGGCAGGGTCACCTTCAGTACTTC